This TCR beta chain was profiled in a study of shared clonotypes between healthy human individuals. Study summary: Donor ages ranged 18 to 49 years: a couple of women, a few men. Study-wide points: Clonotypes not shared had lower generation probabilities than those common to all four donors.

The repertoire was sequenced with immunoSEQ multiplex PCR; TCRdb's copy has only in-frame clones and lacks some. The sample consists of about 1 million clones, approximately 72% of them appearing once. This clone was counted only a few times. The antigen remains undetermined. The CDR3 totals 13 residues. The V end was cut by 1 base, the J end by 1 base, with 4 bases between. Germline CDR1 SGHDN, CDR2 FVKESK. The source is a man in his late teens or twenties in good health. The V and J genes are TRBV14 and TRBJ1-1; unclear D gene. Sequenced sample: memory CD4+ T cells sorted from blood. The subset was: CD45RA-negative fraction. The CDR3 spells CASSQASNTEAFF. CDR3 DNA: TGTGCCAGCAGCCAAGCGTCGAACACTGAAGCTTTCTTT.